This T cell receptor beta chain was obtained from a study of regulatory and conventional T cells in RAG deficiency. Profiling relied on immunoSEQ multiplex PCR, and the TCRdb table lists in-frame clones only, not all of them. The sample has about 50,000 clones; 75% to 90% are singletons. Conventional CD4+ T cells were sorted from blood as CD25-low CD127-high cells. CDR1 and CDR2 (germline): MGHDK, SYGVNS. V was shortened by 5 bases and J by 3 bases, with 10 bases between the two germline ends. The CDR3 sequence is 13 residues long. This sample also belongs to another study, concerning regulatory T cells. As that study records: Primers: 52 TRBV forward and 13 TRBJ reverse.

The specimen sequenced was CD4+ effector T cells sorted from blood. The sequence came from a human donor in good health. The rearrangement links TRBV25-1 to TRBJ1-1, with D maybe TRBD1 (5 bases). The CDR3 sequence: CASSRSRDTEAFF. CDR3 in DNA: TGTGCCAGCAGTCGGAGCAGGGACACTGAAGCTTTCTTT.